This T cell receptor (beta chain) was recorded in a study of T cells in Graves' hyperthyroidism and ophthalmopathy. Findings and caveats of the study: Before onset, by a median of around six months, the model predicted ophthalmopathy. Using 13 V-J features, a model discriminated ophthalmopathy from stable hyperthyroidism.

The CDR3 is 14 residues long. V was pared by 3 bases and J by 3 bases, with 8 bases between. Germline values: CDR1 SGHAT, CDR2 FQNNGV. This clonotype was seen ten or more times. As yet, its antigen is unknown. TCR beta CDR3 regions were amplified from RNA. In the first-round RT-PCR of the TCR CDR3, the HTBI primer set was used. TCRdb reprocessed the multiplex PCR reads via MiXCR and lists one record per CDR3 protein. The sample holds about 560,000 distinct CDR3 sequences; 12% to 15% are singletons and the top ten take around 13%. Newly diagnosed hyperthyroidism, duration under 2 months, in patients aged 18 to 65.

The sequence came from a woman in her 40s with Graves' hyperthyroidism. The sequencing sample was made of blood. The chain couples TRBV11-2 to TRBJ2-2; D may be TRBD2 (6 bases). In DNA, the CDR3 is TGTGCCAGCAGCTTCGGGGGAGACACCGGGGAGCTGTTTTTT. Translated, it gives CASSFGGDTGELFF.